This T cell receptor beta chain originates from a study of PD-1 blockade in classical Hodgkin lymphoma (dated by TCRdb to 2019 to 2021). General notes on the study: Nivolumab dosing was 3 mg/kg intravenously every 2 weeks, continuing until either disease progression or unacceptable toxicity. The study used TCR beta sequencing and CyTOF to define a peripheral blood immune signature of response to PD-1 blockade in classical Hodgkin lymphoma. Overall study outcomes, separate from this receptor: Diversity was lower in patients who began nivolumab less than 1 year after ASCT, so these patients were left out of later analyses to avoid confounding by immune reconstitution. The study was restricted to a single clinical trial cohort, and the causes of repertoire differences, possibly disease activity or prior therapy, were left undefined. Baseline TCR diversity was reported to be lower in newly diagnosed patients than in healthy donors and to be lower still in relapsed/refractory patients. Baseline diversity similar to that of newly diagnosed patients was observed in trial patients achieving complete response, whereas significantly lower diversity was observed in partial responders and progressors. By C4D1, a significant rise was seen in CD4+ TCR diversity but not in CD8+ TCR diversity (p=0.0027 vs p=0.16), and the rise was most apparent among complete responders (p=0.02).

This clone showed up just once. Its specific antigen is unknown. No much larger clone is present one base from it, and per-base qualities are unavailable. The Qiagen DNeasy kit was used to extract genomic DNA from unsorted PBMCs and from the negatively selected CD4+ and CD8+ fractions. Amplification of TCR beta CDR3 regions was done by immunoSEQ multiplex PCR with primers that anneal to V and J segments. A synthetic immune receptor repertoire was used to minimize amplification bias, and any residual bias was removed computationally once sequencing was done. On the study's bioinformatics: Custom Python scripts were used to quantify repertoire diversity as the Shannon entropy index. Unsorted, CD4+ and CD8+ repertoires were examined separately, except in combined analyses, for which CD4+ and CD8+ sequences were merged in silico. A clone counted as expanded when the clone's frequency after treatment rose at least 2-fold relative to C1D1, and clones undetected at baseline were given a pseudocount of 0.5. Singleton clones were defined as clones with 0 or 1 copy at C1D1, and non-singleton clones were defined as clones with 2 or more copies. Clones expanded in unsorted samples were annotated as CD4+, CD8+ or unknown by matching protein sequences in sorted samples from the same patient. Wilcoxon tests on paired samples were used to test changes in diversity from C1D1 to C4D1. TCRdb obtained this table from immuneACCESS and retained in-frame rearrangements with V and J assigned. These tables miss some clones; where compared with another copy, unresolved V genes account for less than half of the shortfall, and the remainder is unexplained. That table gives V, J and clone size, and the DNA gave D and trimming. Counted in this sample were tens of thousands of clones; roughly 80% of them appeared once. In total, the top ten clones hold about 0.64% of the sample.

The CDR3 has 15 amino acids, counting the end cysteine and phenylalanine. The only DNA kept is the CDR3, 45 bases in frame from the first base. CDR1 and CDR2 are drawn from the germline V gene: SGHRS, YFSETQ. The V end gives up 3 bases and the J end 8 bases, leaving 13 bases in the junction not matched to a gene. The time point tag for this specimen amounts to: cycle 4 day 1 (C4D1), after 6 weeks of nivolumab. Every trial patient had relapsed following autologous stem cell transplantation, and prior brentuximab vedotin exposure was what differed among cohorts A, B and C. A Miltenyi CD4+ T cell isolation kit was used for magnetic negative selection to purify CD4+ T cells from thawed PBMCs. The trial cohort included 50 to 70 patients with relapsed/refractory classical Hodgkin lymphoma, and each patient had a best overall response of complete response, partial response or progressive disease. In the multi-cohort phase II CheckMate 205 trial, trial patients received single-agent nivolumab. An independent review committee assessed best overall response using the 2007 International Working Group response criteria. Trial PBMCs were obtained immediately prior to nivolumab initiation (C1D1) and on therapy at cycle 2 day 1 and cycle 4 day 1. After peripheral blood was drawn into 8 mL Vacutainer Cell Preparation Tubes, PBMCs were isolated by centrifugation and then cryopreserved. Purified CD4+ and CD8+ fractions were generated only in cases for which an additional PBMC sample was available. Magnetically labelled cells were removed on LS columns in a quadroMACS separator, and the flow-through was retained as the purified fraction.

The receptor comes from a human donor with classical Hodgkin lymphoma. The rearranged segments are TRBV5-1 and TRBJ1-1; 7 junctional bases match TRBD1. Here the sequenced sample was CD4+ T cells from blood, taken before the fourth cycle of nivolumab. The DNA sequence follows: TGCGCCAGCAGCTCCTCCGGGACAGCGACGCCAGAAGCTTTCTTT. This codes for CASSSSGTATPEAFF.